The 13 T cell receptor beta chains below were found in one sample sequenced in a study of control samples from healthy donors and cancer patients. Sequenced by immunoSEQ multiplex PCR; TCRdb stores in-frame clones only, minus some. The sample records 100,000 to 150,000 clones, around 92% being singletons. The sample consisted of PBMCs. These receptors were taken from an elderly man with head and neck cancer.

This clone was picked up one time. V and J are TRBV19 and TRBJ2-1; 12 bases are a match to TRBD2. The CDR3 consists of 17 residues. The trim removed 7 bases at V and 6 bases at J, leaving 13 bases unmatched. The germline gives CDR1 LNHDA, CDR2 SQIVND (reference sequence). CDR3 bases: TGTGCCAGTACAAGGCTAGCGGGAGGGGATTATTCCAATGAGCAGTTCTTC. It codes for CASTRLAGGDYSNEQFF.

This sequence joins TRBV6-5 and TRBJ1-1, with D perhaps TRBD1 (5 bases). Trimming pared 7 bases from V and 4 bases from J, leaving 16 bases between. CDR3 size: 14 residues. Germline V lookup: CDR1 MNHEY, CDR2 SVGAGI. This chain's CDR3 is CASTTKGRGTEAFF. The CDR3 DNA sequence: TGTGCCAGCACAACGAAGGGGAGGGGCACTGAAGCTTTCTTT.

Points on this clone: An end of the junction differs from the germline gene, which may be a read error. The genes are TRBV29-1 and TRBJ1-1, with D possibly matching TRBD1 (5 bases). CDR1 SQVTM and CDR2 ANQGSEA come from the germline V gene. CDR3 length: 11 amino acids. The CDR3 is CSVESLGQGAF. In DNA, the CDR3 is TGCAGCGTTGAATCCCTGGGGCAGGGTGCCTTT.

The rearrangement joins TRBV7-9 to TRBJ2-2, with 9 bases that match TRBD1. From germline, CDR1 is SEHNR and CDR2 FQNEAQ (reference sequence). The CDR3 has 16 residues. The junction had 9 bases not matched to a gene; V was cut back by 5 bases and J by 5 bases. CDR3 loop: CASSIPTGGGTGELFF. CDR3 nucleotides: TGTGCCAGCAGCATTCCCACAGGGGGCGGGACCGGGGAGCTGTTTTTT.

The J gene is TRBJ1-6, the V gene TRBV7-8, with a weak D call TRBD1 (6 bases). CDR3 size: 18 residues. V was shortened by 0 bases and J by 7 bases, with 19 bases between the two germline ends. In germline, CDR1 is SGHVS, CDR2 FQNEAQ. The CDR3 sequence: CASSLARLRGVSNSPLHF. The CDR3 nucleotides read TGTGCCAGCAGCTTAGCTCGGCTGAGGGGGGTCTCCAATTCACCCCTCCACTTT. The full variable domain, rest sourced from reference TRBV7-8 and TRBJ1-6, is GAGVSQSPRYKVAKRGQDVALRCDPISGHVSLFWYQQALGQGPEFLTYFQNEAQLDKSGLPSDRFFAERPEGSVSTLKIQRTQQEDSAVYLCASSLARLRGVSNSPLHFGNGTRLTVT.

The chain joins TRBV9 to TRBJ2-3; 14 positions agree with TRBD2. With 4 bases clipped from V and 6 bases from J, the junction kept 13 bases outside the gene matches. Germline CDR1 is SGDLS and CDR2 is YYNGEE. The CDR3 is made up of 18 amino acids. CDR3 region: CASSRRLAGGPGRDTQYF. CDR3 DNA: TGTGCCAGCAGCCGGAGACTAGCGGGGGGGCCCGGTCGGGATACGCAGTATTTT.

The genes are TRBV5-5 and TRBJ2-7; D is ambiguous. The CDR3 extends over 14 amino acids. Germline V gene lookup returns CDR1 SGHKS and CDR2 YYEKEE (reference sequence). V was pared by 0 bases and J by 3 bases, with 10 bases between. CDR3 bases: TGTGCCAGCAGCTTGGAGGTTGTAAGCTACGAGCAGTACTTC. Residues: CASSLEVVSYEQYF.

The V and J genes are TRBV7-9 and TRBJ2-7; 8 bases agree with TRBD2. Trimming removed 5 bases from V and 4 bases from J; junction bases left unmatched: 7. Germline V gene sequence: CDR1 SEHNR, CDR2 FQNEAQ (reference sequence). This CDR3 has 14 residues. The CDR3: CASSEAGAGYEQYF. CDR3 coding DNA: TGTGCCAGCAGCGAAGCGGGAGCGGGTTACGAGCAGTACTTC.

This chain connects TRBV5-6 to TRBJ1-5; D unresolved. The CDR3 covers 15 residues. Trimming cost V 0 bases and J 4 bases, with 11 bases left between them. Germline V gives CDR1 SGHDT, CDR2 YYEEEE. CDR3 sequence: CASSLVAQPNQPQHF. The CDR3 DNA is TGTGCCAGCAGCTTGGTTGCTCAGCCGAATCAGCCCCAGCATTTT.

V gene TRBV6-5 combines with J gene TRBJ1-4; D call uncertain. V lost 2 bases to trimming and J lost 4 bases, with 8 bases between them. Germline V CDR1 and CDR2: MNHEY, SVGAGI. The CDR3 length is 14 residues. The CDR3 protein is CASSYGQFNEKLFF. CDR3 bases: TGTGCCAGCAGTTACGGGCAGTTTAATGAAAAACTGTTTTTT.

This rearrangement joins TRBV19 to TRBJ1-2, with a weak D call TRBD1 (6 bases). CDR1 is LNHDA, CDR2 SQIVND, per germline (reference sequence). This CDR3 contains 16 residues. Trimming stripped 8 bases from V and 4 bases from J, with 23 bases between. CDR3 protein: CASGFYPGGQAYGYTF. The CDR3 DNA follows: TGTGCCAGTGGTTTTTATCCCGGGGGGCAGGCCTATGGCTACACCTTC.

This clone was detected only a few times. The rearrangement joins TRBV6-5 to TRBJ2-1, with 7 bases that match TRBD1. This CDR3 spans 13 amino acids. Germline CDR1 is MNHEY and CDR2 is SVGAGI. After removal of 2 bases from V and 9 bases from J, the junction contained 4 bases not matched to a gene. The chain's CDR3 is CASSYEGAGEQFF. For the CDR3, the DNA is TGTGCCAGCAGTTACGAGGGGGCGGGTGAGCAGTTCTTC.

The chain couples TRBV5-1 to TRBJ1-1; D not certain. Germline CDR1 SGHRS, CDR2 YFSETQ. Trimming stripped 4 bases from V and 2 bases from J, with 9 bases between. The CDR3 extends over 13 amino acids. This CDR3 is CASSPGPNTEAFF. In DNA form, the CDR3 reads TGCGCCAGCAGCCCAGGACCAAACACTGAAGCTTTCTTT. Full variable domain (outside the CDR3, taken from reference TRBV5-1 and TRBJ1-1): KAGVTQTPRYLIKTRGQQVTLSCSPISGHRSVSWYQQTPGQGLQFLFEYFSETQRNKGNFPGRFSGRQFSNSRSEMNVSTLELGDSALYLCASSPGPNTEAFFGQGTRLTVV.